Below, one T cell receptor beta chain is given with its context. This CDR3 has 12 residues. The germline V and J ends were trimmed by 7 bases and 3 bases, with 7 bases remaining between them. Germline CDR1 reads WSHSY; CDR2 reads SAAADI. The data stem from a study of blood T cell repertoires in COVID-19. Study at large: T cells, B-cell-depleted T cells, or PBMCs supplied cDNA or gDNA.

In the original analysis: How many nucleated cells were present was estimated from reference gene primer amplification. The assay was immunoSEQ multiplex PCR, and TCRdb's table has in-frame clones only and misses some. V and J calls and clone size are those listed in that table; D and trimming were worked out from the DNA. The sample includes a few hundred thousand clones, around 88% of them seen just once. The chain is built from TRBV10-2 and TRBJ1-3; D is unresolved. This clonotype was obtained from a man older than 75 with acute or convalescent COVID-19. The sequencing sample was made of peripheral blood. The CDR3 DNA follows: TGCGCCAGCATTAGCTATGGAAACACCATATATTTT. Its protein product is CASISYGNTIYF.